This T cell receptor (beta chain) originates from a study of blood T cells in healthy people across ages. Regarding the study as a whole: Investigators treated diversity estimates from one million T cells as underestimates.

Germline loops: CDR1 MNHNS, CDR2 SASEGT. The CDR3 consists of 13 residues. With 7 bases removed from V and 1 base from J, the gap between germline ends came to 10 bases. A sample-barcoded 5' primer and a J-beta primer mix were used in a second PCR of roughly 6 to 11 cycles. TCRdb passed the 5' RACE reads through MiXCR, listing each CDR3 protein once. The sample lists about 840,000 distinct CDR3 sequences, 29% occurring once. A word on this clonotype: Its antigen remains unknown.

These same records also appear under a second study, on T cells of mothers and their children.

The clonotype was recovered from a woman aged 40 to 50 in good health. The J gene is TRBJ1-1, the V gene TRBV6-1; D gene uncertain. The source material was blood. CDR3 coding DNA: TGTGCCAGCAAGAAGACCGGGAACACTGAAGCTTTCTTT. Residues: CASKKTGNTEAFF.